This TCR beta chain appears in the sequencing data of a study of HIV-infected children after antiretroviral therapy interruption (dated by TCRdb to the late 2010s). For the study in its entirety: Eight children, all with CD4+ count above 500 and viral load below 50 copies/ml, were included, of whom four were on planned treatment interruption and four were on continuous treatment. The interruption group had a median age of about 9.5 years, and the continuous treatment group had a median age of approximately 8 years. Most participating children had recorded exposure to EBV and CMV. In the interruption arm, samples were obtained at week 0, week 12, end of interruption (week 24 or 48), and about 3 years after study end. For the continuous-treatment arm, samples from the corresponding weeks 0, 48 and 150 were analyzed. TCR repertoires were compared between children on planned treatment interruption and children on continuous antiretroviral treatment, alongside thymic output measurements.

This clonotype was picked up many times. The antigen it recognizes is unknown. No much larger clone is present one base from it, and per-base qualities are unavailable. Library preparation employed 3' RACE. TCR libraries were constructed from RNA with a 3' RACE protocol that used unique molecular identifiers to correct for PCR amplification bias. Up to 12 amplicon libraries were pooled and sequenced on an Illumina MiSeq with v2 2x250 paired-end chemistry. The source study handled its data this way. Reads were processed with Decombinator for assignment of V and J genes and CDR3, and barcode-based correction of errors and PCR bias was applied. Repertoires were subsampled to equal depth before Gini coefficients were calculated with the R ineq package. Three approaches were used to assess CDR3 similarity: GLIPH, Hamming distance and a shared triplet metric. TCRdb reprocessed the public reads (quality trimming at Q25 with fastp, clone calling with MiXCR) and kept in-frame beta chains. Each CDR3 protein gets just one entry, which takes the most common genes and DNA from the rows behind it. None of the V and J calls come from the authors' own analysis; TCRdb made them. For this sample there are some 51,000 distinct CDR3 sequences; more than 3.5% appear just once. The ten largest clones take up 0.7% of the sample.

Trimming at the junction amounts to 5 bases on V and 4 bases on J, and the germline ends lie 14 bases apart. Based on the germline V gene, the CDR1 and CDR2 sequences are SGHDT and YYEEEE. The CDR3, from cysteine to phenylalanine, totals 14 residues. Only the CDR3 part of the read is kept: 42 bases, read in frame from the first base. The sample's treatment or condition label, decoded: PENTA 11 planned treatment interruption arm or continuous ART arm. The participants were children from the United Kingdom between 2 and 15 years old who had been on ART with at least three drugs for 24 weeks or longer. The study required cryopreserved PBMCs containing at least 5 million viable cells, and several candidate patients were excluded because of low viable PBMC yield. Naive CD4+ CD45RA+ CD45RO- T cells were FACS-sorted from thawed PBMCs on a FACSAria III cell sorter. After sorting, cells were fixed, and RNA was extracted with the RNeasy FFPE kit and then with the RNeasy Micro kit.

The study at large found these results: The naive CD4+ Gini coefficient rose by the end of treatment interruption, suggesting clonal expansion, and returned to baseline by 3 years. In naive CD4+ repertoires of PTI patients, reduced CDR3 sharing between time points was observed after interruption began, whereas many sequences were found to be shared between end of interruption and 3 years later. Minor non-naive CD45RA+ populations such as EMRA or stem memory cells might have been included among the sorted CD45RA+ naive cells. The small number of patients is a limitation of the study, so the data should be interpreted with caution.

The sequence is built from TRBV5-6 and TRBJ2-3; the D gene is possibly TRBD1 or TRBD2, each agreeing over 7 bases. The sample consisted of CD45RA+ CD4+ T cells from PBMCs, pooled from several time points, taken from a donor given antiretroviral therapy, either interrupted or continuous. The sample's cell subset or site label is to be understood as: naive CD4+ CD45RA+ CD45RO- T cells. The sequence was collected from a pool of human donors with HIV. The CDR3 region has the sequence CASSSGRGPDTQYF. In nucleotide form, the sequence is TGTGCCAGCAGTTCAGGGAGGGGGCCAGATACGCAGTATTTT.